Listed here are 10 T cell receptor beta chains from one sample, sequenced in a study of CD4+ T cells in melanoma. Using immunoSEQ multiplex PCR, the repertoire was profiled, and TCRdb retains in-frame clones only, with some absent. The data hold fewer than 150,000 clones, with about nine tenths observed a single time. These receptors all come from a human donor with melanoma.

V and J are TRBV7-2 and TRBJ2-3, with D hard to call. CDR1 is SGHTA and CDR2 is FQGNSA in the germline V gene. V lost 2 bases and J lost 4, with 10 bases in between. There are 14 residues in the CDR3. CDR3 DNA: TGTGCCAGCAGCTTACCTTTAGGTGCAGATACGCAGTATTTT. Its protein is CASSLPLGADTQYF.

The chain has TRBV13 and TRBJ2-7, with D possibly matching TRBD2 (5 bases). Trimming shortened V by 2 bases and J by 5 bases, and 16 bases separated the two germline ends. The CDR3 is made up of 15 amino acids. Per germline, CDR1 PRHDT and CDR2 FYEKMQ (reference sequence). CDR3: CASSLLSEARDEQYF. CDR3 nucleotide sequence: TGTGCCAGCAGCTTATTATCGGAGGCTCGGGACGAGCAGTACTTC.

The chain links TRBV7-8 to TRBJ2-5, with D unresolved. Germline CDR1 SGHVS, CDR2 FQNEAQ. CDR3 length equals 12 residues. V was trimmed by 5 bases and J by 2 bases, leaving 6 bases between them. The CDR3 region has the DNA TGTGCCAGCAGCGAAATGCAAGAGACCCAGTACTTC. This gives the protein CASSEMQETQYF.

The chain combines TRBV30 with TRBJ2-7; the match to TRBD2 covers 9 bases. V lost 4 bases to trimming and J lost 5 bases; unmatched junction nucleotides: 6. This CDR3 comprises 13 residues. Germline-derived CDR1 and CDR2 are GTSNPN and SVGIG (reference sequence). The CDR3 reads CAWNRGGVDEQYF. The CDR3 bases are TGTGCCTGGAATCGCGGGGGGGTGGACGAGCAGTACTTC.

The chain couples TRBV18 to TRBJ1-1; 11 positions match TRBD1. The germline V gene encodes CDR1 KGHSH and CDR2 LQKENI. This CDR3 has 17 residues. V shed 3 bases and J 4 bases; nucleotides not matched to a gene: 10. DNA of the CDR3: TGTGCCAGCTCACCCACCGGACAGGGGGCGCCGGGCACTGAAGCTTTCTTT. Translated: CASSPTGQGAPGTEAFF.

The gene calls are TRBV5-1 and TRBJ1-1, with 8 positions matching TRBD1. Germline V CDR1 and CDR2: SGHRS, YFSETQ. J gave up 3 bases and V 0 bases, and 7 bases lay outside the gene matches. The CDR3 totals 16 residues. The chain's CDR3 is CASSLGAGGEHTEAFF. In nucleotides, the CDR3 is TGCGCCAGCAGCTTGGGGGCAGGGGGCGAACACACTGAAGCTTTCTTT. Supplemented by reference TRBV5-1 and TRBJ1-1, the full variable domain reads KAGVTQTPRYLIKTRGQQVTLSCSPISGHRSVSWYQQTPGQGLQFLFEYFSETQRNKGNFPGRFSGRQFSNSRSEMNVSTLELGDSALYLCASSLGAGGEHTEAFFGQGTRLTVV.

There are a few counts of this clone. V is TRBV30 and J is TRBJ2-3, with D perhaps TRBD1 or TRBD2 (5 bases each). The CDR3 is 15 amino acids. The V end lost 4 bases, the J end lost 4 bases, and 18 bases lay between the germline ends. Germline lookup yields CDR1 GTSNPN and CDR2 SVGIG (reference sequence). DNA for the CDR3: TGTGCCTGGACCGCAACCAGGTCGGGGCCAGATACGCAGTATTTT. Encoded protein: CAWTATRSGPDTQYF.

The J gene is TRBJ2-7, the V gene TRBV6-6, with D perhaps matching TRBD2 (6 bases). This CDR3 region has 13 residues. Per germline, CDR1 MNHNY and CDR2 SVGAGI (reference sequence). V lost 5 bases and J 3 bases, leaving 11 bases between the germline ends. The CDR3 region has the DNA TGTGCCAGCAGTATGGGGGGAAACTACGAGCAGTACTTC. Its translation: CASSMGGNYEQYF.

The rearrangement uses TRBV5-4 and TRBJ1-6; possibly TRBD1 for D (5 bases). The V end lost 3 bases, the J end lost 4 bases, and 20 bases lay between the germline ends. Germline CDR1 is SGHNT and CDR2 is YYREEE (reference sequence). This CDR3 has 18 residues. The DNA of the CDR3 is TGTGCCAGCAGCTCGACATTTGGGACGCAGGGTTATAATTCACCCCTCCACTTT. Protein sequence: CASSSTFGTQGYNSPLHF.

The J gene is TRBJ2-1, the V gene TRBV6-1; 8 bases fit TRBD2. The V gene's germline CDR1 is MNHNS and CDR2 SASEGT. J gave up 6 bases and V 8 bases, and 9 bases lay outside the gene matches. The CDR3 spans 14 residues. The CDR3 loop reads CASSLRGVSNEQFF. The CDR3 nucleotides read TGTGCCAGCTCCTTGCGGGGGGTGAGCAATGAGCAGTTCTTC.